Listed below are T cell receptor beta chains from one sample, sequenced in a study of blood T cell repertoires in COVID-19. Data came from immunoSEQ multiplex PCR; TCRdb stores just in-frame clones and leaves some out. Of 84,000 or so clones listed, approximately 86% are singletons. Sequencing input: peripheral blood. The origin of the receptors is a woman in her 70s with active or convalescent COVID-19. CDR3s include the opening cysteine and the closing phenylalanine or tryptophan. The order of the fields is V gene, J gene, D gene, clone size, CDR3 protein, CDR3 DNA. The D gene is left open where the match is weak. Only part of the rows carry a size: once, few, many, or a class if the clone is expanded.

v_call: TRBV5-8; j_call: TRBJ1-1; d_call: NA; clone_size: NA; cdr3_aa: CASTADWGDTEAFF; cdr3_nt: TGTGCCAGCACCGCAGATTGGGGGGACACTGAAGCTTTCTTT
v_call: TRBV6-1; j_call: TRBJ2-5; d_call: NA; clone_size: NA; cdr3_aa: CASSEVKQETQYF; cdr3_nt: TGTGCCAGCAGTGAAGTCAAACAAGAGACCCAGTACTTC
v_call: TRBV6-5; j_call: TRBJ1-2; d_call: TRBD1; clone_size: NA; cdr3_aa: CASSASGDRDGYTF; cdr3_nt: TGTGCCAGCAGCGCTTCGGGAGACAGGGATGGCTACACCTTC
v_call: TRBV7-9; j_call: TRBJ2-5; d_call: TRBD1; clone_size: NA; cdr3_aa: CASSNRGQETQYF; cdr3_nt: TGTGCCAGCAGCAACAGGGGGCAGGAGACCCAGTACTTC
v_call: TRBV6-5; j_call: TRBJ1-2; d_call: NA; clone_size: once; cdr3_aa: CAAIGGGLGNGYTF; cdr3_nt: TGTGCCGCCATCGGGGGGGGGTTAGGGAATGGCTACACCTTC
v_call: TRBV4-1; j_call: TRBJ2-7; d_call: TRBD1; clone_size: NA; cdr3_aa: CASSQEQGLSYEQYF; cdr3_nt: TGCGCCAGCAGCCAAGAACAGGGGCTATCCTACGAGCAGTACTTC
v_call: TRBV6-1; j_call: TRBJ1-1; d_call: NA; clone_size: NA; cdr3_aa: CASSEVRGNTEAFF; cdr3_nt: TGTGCCAGCAGTGAAGTCAGGGGGAACACTGAAGCTTTCTTT
v_call: TRBV2; j_call: TRBJ1-1; d_call: NA; clone_size: NA; cdr3_aa: CASSRRGNTEAFF; cdr3_nt: TGTGCCAGCAGCCGACGAGGGAACACTGAAGCTTTCTTT
v_call: TRBV6-4; j_call: TRBJ1-1; d_call: NA; clone_size: NA; cdr3_aa: CASSGVGDTEAFF; cdr3_nt: TGTGCCAGCAGCGGAGTCGGAGACACTGAAGCTTTCTTT
v_call: TRBV9; j_call: TRBJ2-2; d_call: NA; clone_size: NA; cdr3_aa: CASSAHTNTGELFF; cdr3_nt: TGTGCCAGCAGCGCTCACACGAACACCGGGGAGCTGTTTTTT
v_call: TRBV18; j_call: TRBJ2-7; d_call: TRBD2; clone_size: NA; cdr3_aa: CASSPPGLADEQYF; cdr3_nt: TGTGCCAGCTCACCACCTGGACTAGCTGACGAGCAGTACTTC
v_call: TRBV5-1; j_call: TRBJ2-7; d_call: TRBD1; clone_size: NA; cdr3_aa: CASSLVGTGVYEQYF; cdr3_nt: TGCGCCAGCAGCTTGGTTGGGACAGGGGTCTACGAGCAGTACTTC
v_call: TRBV12-3/TRBV12-4; j_call: TRBJ2-2; d_call: NA; clone_size: once; cdr3_aa: CASSLRLGRLFF; cdr3_nt: TGTGCCAGCAGCCTAAGACTAGGGCGACTGTTTTTT
v_call: TRBV28; j_call: TRBJ1-4; d_call: TRBD1; clone_size: NA; cdr3_aa: CASRPPGQVSNEKLFF; cdr3_nt: TGTGCCAGCAGGCCCCCAGGACAGGTGTCTAATGAAAAACTGTTTTTT
v_call: TRBV7-2; j_call: TRBJ2-6; d_call: NA; clone_size: NA; cdr3_aa: CASSKQISGANVLTF; cdr3_nt: TGTGCCAGCAGCAAACAGATCTCTGGGGCCAACGTCCTGACTTTC
v_call: TRBV6-2/TRBV6-3; j_call: TRBJ2-3; d_call: NA; clone_size: NA; cdr3_aa: CAKSPGGQDTQYF; cdr3_nt: TGTGCCAAAAGCCCTGGGGGACAAGATACGCAGTATTTT
v_call: TRBV3-1/TRBV3-2; j_call: TRBJ1-3; d_call: NA; clone_size: NA; cdr3_aa: CASSWTGSGNTIYF; cdr3_nt: TGTGCCAGCAGTTGGACTGGATCTGGAAACACCATATATTTT
v_call: TRBV21-1; j_call: TRBJ2-7; d_call: NA; clone_size: NA; cdr3_aa: CASSKGYRGSYEQYF; cdr3_nt: TGTGCCAGCAGCAAAGGGTACCGAGGAAGCTACGAGCAGTACTTC
v_call: TRBV5-4; j_call: TRBJ2-1; d_call: TRBD1; clone_size: few; cdr3_aa: CASSQDRGRENEQFF; cdr3_nt: TGTGCCAGCAGCCAGGACAGGGGGCGGGAAAATGAGCAGTTCTTC
v_call: TRBV27; j_call: TRBJ1-6; d_call: NA; clone_size: NA; cdr3_aa: CASSLLSPRGNSPLHF; cdr3_nt: TGTGCCAGCAGTTTATTGTCACCGAGGGGGAATTCACCCCTCCACTTT
v_call: TRBV15; j_call: TRBJ1-2; d_call: NA; clone_size: NA; cdr3_aa: CATSRDGTGWIPGYTF; cdr3_nt: TGTGCCACCAGCAGAGATGGTACAGGGTGGATTCCTGGCTACACCTTC
v_call: TRBV5-6; j_call: TRBJ1-2; d_call: NA; clone_size: NA; cdr3_aa: CASSLSDLDYGYTF; cdr3_nt: TGTGCCAGCAGCTTGTCAGATCTGGACTATGGCTACACCTTC
v_call: TRBV2; j_call: TRBJ2-4; d_call: TRBD2; clone_size: NA; cdr3_aa: CARGGDRTFRQIAKNIQYF; cdr3_nt: TGTGCCAGGGGGGGGGATCGGACATTCCGCCAGATAGCCAAAAACATTCAGTACTTC
v_call: TRBV29-1; j_call: TRBJ2-2; d_call: NA; clone_size: NA; cdr3_aa: CSGGHANTGELFF; cdr3_nt: TGCAGCGGCGGACACGCGAACACCGGGGAGCTGTTTTTT
v_call: TRBV28; j_call: TRBJ1-6; d_call: NA; clone_size: NA; cdr3_aa: CASSLEVTSLHF; cdr3_nt: TGTGCCAGCAGTTTGGAGGTAACGAGCCTCCACTTT
v_call: TRBV5-4; j_call: TRBJ1-6; d_call: TRBD1; clone_size: NA; cdr3_aa: CASSLDRGLGNSPLHF; cdr3_nt: TGTGCCAGCAGCTTGGACAGGGGGCTCGGTAATTCACCCCTCCACTTT
v_call: TRBV11-2; j_call: TRBJ1-4; d_call: TRBD1; clone_size: NA; cdr3_aa: CASSFGQGLRNEKLFF; cdr3_nt: TGTGCCAGCAGCTTTGGACAGGGTCTGCGTAATGAAAAACTGTTTTTT
v_call: TRBV28; j_call: TRBJ1-2; d_call: NA; clone_size: NA; cdr3_aa: CASRRPWPVGGGTF; cdr3_nt: NA
v_call: TRBV6-5; j_call: TRBJ1-1; d_call: NA; clone_size: NA; cdr3_aa: CASTRSLEAFF; cdr3_nt: TGTGCCAGCACCCGGTCGTTAGAAGCTTTCTTT
v_call: TRBV5-1; j_call: TRBJ1-1; d_call: NA; clone_size: once; cdr3_aa: CASSSGVSMNTEAFF; cdr3_nt: TGCGCCAGCAGCTCAGGGGTTAGCATGAACACTGAAGCTTTCTTT
v_call: TRBV3-1/TRBV3-2; j_call: TRBJ2-1; d_call: TRBD2; clone_size: NA; cdr3_aa: CASSHKAGGRYNEQFF; cdr3_nt: TGTGCCAGCAGCCATAAAGCGGGGGGGCGGTACAATGAGCAGTTCTTC